This T cell receptor (beta chain) comes out of a study of a mutant IDH1 vaccine in newly diagnosed glioma. At the level of the study: The start of vaccination came 4-6 weeks after radiotherapy alone, or with temozolomide cycles.

With regard to this clone: What it recognizes is unknown.

Time point defined: week 35, safety follow-up. With topical imiquimod, each dose of the vaccine consisted of 300 ug of mutant IDH1 20-mer peptide. Here immunoSEQ multiplex PCR was the method, and the copy in TCRdb shows in-frame clones only, minus some. The sample lists 35,000 to 45,000 clones; 75% to 85% were seen once. Deletions cut 4 bases from V and 0 bases from J, with 17 bases between. CDR3 length: 16 residues. Germline V lookup: CDR1 SGHRS, CDR2 YFSETQ. The V and J genes are TRBV5-1 and TRBJ2-7; D is possibly TRBD1 (5 bases). The specimen was PBMCs, collected from a glioma patient whose treatment included an IDH1 peptide vaccine. This TCR was sampled from a woman between 50 and 59 years old with glioma. CDR3 nucleotides: TGCGCCAGCAGCGTAGAGACAGCGACGAGCTCCTACGAGCAGTACTTC. Residues: CASSVETATSSYEQYF.